The TCR beta chain under discussion was sequenced for a study of identical twins. The CDR3 covers 19 residues. Losses at the gene ends were 6 bases for V and 0 bases for J; bases not matched to a gene: 8. CDR1 is SNHLY, CDR2 FYNNEI, per germline. Via MiXCR, TCRdb re-called the 5' RACE reads, giving one row per CDR3 protein. The sample includes around 550,000 distinct CDR3 sequences, 12% to 15% of them seen just once. This clonotype was seen more than once but under ten times. The antigen is undetermined. General study findings and limits: Insertions ran lower in abundant cord blood beta clonotypes, though not in memory repertoires.

These same records also appear under a second study, on yellow fever vaccine responses in identical twins.

The sequence was collected from a woman aged 18-29 years in good health. The sample comprised CD4+ T cells sorted from blood. This chain uses TRBV2 with TRBJ2-6, with 13 bases lining up with TRBD2. The CDR3 DNA follows: TGTGCCAGCAGGGCCTGGACTAGCGGGGGACCCTCTGGGGCCAACGTCCTGACTTTC. Translation gives CASRAWTSGGPSGANVLTF.